This paragraph reports one TCR beta chain. Its antigen is not known. The sample originates from a study of monozygotic twins with inflammatory bowel disease. Points from the study as a whole: A reduction in TCRbeta diversity (inverse Simpson) was seen in IBD patients relative to healthy co-twins.

The CDR3 runs to 14 residues. Germline V gene sequence: CDR1 DFQATT, CDR2 SNEGSKA (reference sequence). The study subjected TCRalpha and TCRbeta cDNA to two nested PCRs of approximately 17 and 9 cycles. Each CDR3 protein gets one entry in TCRdb, which reprocessed the 5' RACE reads and gives no DNA. This repertoire includes about 420,000 distinct CDR3 sequences. The chain couples TRBV20-1 to TRBJ2-1; the D call of TRBD1 rests on TCRdb alone, since no DNA is present to check it. The sequence came from a human donor with ulcerative colitis or Crohn's disease, or a healthy co-twin of an affected twin (not recorded which). The specimen was blood. Here the CDR3 reads CSAFDSSIYNEQFF.